The clone carrying this T cell receptor (beta chain) was counted many times. The time point here: newly diagnosed GD, antithyroid drugs for less than 3 months. TCR sequences were obtained from RNA taken from PBMCs. This record comes from a study of regulatory T cells in long-lasting Graves disease. The wider study: New Graves' disease cases had less than 3 months of antithyroid drugs.

This CDR3 contains 14 residues. V gave up 1 base and J gave up 1 base, with 8 bases separating them. Germline V CDR1 and CDR2: SEHNR, FQNEAQ (reference sequence). In building TCR beta libraries, iRepertoire HTBI primers were used together with Arm-PCR of CDR3 regions. One entry per CDR3 protein results from TCRdb running MiXCR on the multiplex PCR reads. Altogether 400,000 to 500,000 distinct CDR3 sequences are present, about 15% being singletons, with the ten largest covering about a sixth. The same sample was also studied in work on T cells in Graves' hyperthyroidism and ophthalmopathy. From that report: Patients were excluded because of uncontrolled infection, other autoimmune disease, pregnancy or lactation.

The gene calls are TRBV7-9 and TRBJ2-7; D is undetermined. The clonotype originates from a woman in her thirties with Graves disease. The sequencing here drew on peripheral blood mononuclear cells (PBMCs), taken at new diagnosis, from a patient treated with antithyroid drugs. CDR3 residues: CASSLDPSSYEQYF. CDR3 bases: TGTGCCAGCAGCTTAGATCCGAGTTCCTACGAGCAGTACTTC. Supplemented by reference TRBV7-9 and TRBJ2-7, the full variable domain reads DTGVSQNPRHKITKRGQNVTFRCDPISEHNRLYWYRQTLGQGPEFLTYFQNEAQLEKSRLLSDRFSAERPKGSFSTLEIQRTEQGDSAMYLCASSLDPSSYEQYFGPGTRLTVT.